The 25 T cell receptor beta chains below were found in one sample sequenced in a study of T-cell memory formation after mild COVID-19. TCRdb analysed the 5' RACE reads with MiXCR anew, one entry per CDR3 protein. The data show 300,000 or so distinct CDR3 sequences, 15% to 20% seen once. The sample was PBMCs or a T cell subset sorted from them (not recorded which). The receptor set was obtained from a man between 18 and 29 years old who had mild COVID-19 (a few samples of this study predate the infection). Cell type and time point are not known.

J is TRBJ1-2 and V is TRBV6-6, with TRBD1 as a possible D gene (6 bases). CDR1 and CDR2 (germline): MNHNY, SVGAGI (reference sequence). V was trimmed by 2 bases and J by 8 bases, leaving 15 bases between them. The CDR3 extends over 14 amino acids. The CDR3 nucleotides read TGTGCCAGCAGTTACCGGGGGCCGGTGAACGGCTACACCTTC. This sequence encodes CASSYRGPVNGYTF.

This clonotype appeared many times. The chain joins TRBV20-1 to TRBJ2-3; possibly TRBD2 for D (7 bases). Germline V gives CDR1 DFQATT, CDR2 SNEGSKA (reference sequence). CDR3 length: 13 amino acids. V was clipped by 6 bases and J by 2 bases, with 12 bases between them. The CDR3 loop reads CSAIGGPTDTQYF. The CDR3 coding sequence is TGCAGTGCAATCGGGGGGCCCACAGATACGCAGTATTTT.

This clonotype was seen only a few times. The CDR3 spells CSARVLGVGQPQHF. The CDR3 DNA sequence: TGCAGTGCTAGAGTCCTTGGGGTCGGGCAGCCCCAGCATTTT. The chain combines TRBV20-1 with TRBJ1-5; D remains unclear. The CDR3 has 14 residues. V lost 1 base and J lost 7, with 14 bases in between. Germline loops: CDR1 DFQATT, CDR2 SNEGSKA (reference sequence).

The V call is TRBV24-1, the J call TRBJ1-5; D is unresolved. The germline V gene encodes CDR1 KGHDR and CDR2 SFDVKD. With 4 bases removed from V and 2 bases from J, the gap between germline ends came to 14 bases. This CDR3 is built from 16 residues. The DNA of the CDR3 is TGTGCCACCAGTGACCCGTACCTGGATGGCAATCAGCCCCAGCATTTT. Translated, it gives CATSDPYLDGNQPQHF.

The rearrangement uses TRBV7-2 and TRBJ2-1; no firm D call. The germline V gene has CDR1 SGHTA and CDR2 FQGNSA. The ends were cut back, 5 bases at V and 9 bases at J, with 20 bases in the middle. The CDR3 contains 15 residues. CDR3 protein: CASSRVSGAWGEQFF. In DNA, the CDR3 is TGTGCCAGCAGCCGGGTATCAGGTGCATGGGGTGAGCAGTTCTTC.

V and J are TRBV7-2 and TRBJ1-1; 8 bases map to TRBD1. With V trimmed by 5 bases and J by 0 bases, 11 bases remained unmatched. This CDR3 is 17 amino acids long. The germline CDR1 and CDR2 sequences are SGHTA and FQGNSA. The CDR3 DNA follows: TGTGCCAGCAGCCATAACCAGGGGGCGGACATGAACACTGAAGCTTTCTTT. Translated, it gives CASSHNQGADMNTEAFF.

This chain uses TRBV28 with TRBJ2-1; 8 bases match TRBD2. Unmatched junction bases numbered 8, after V lost 9 bases and J lost 4 bases. The CDR3 extends over 14 amino acids. Per the germline V gene, CDR1 is MDHEN and CDR2 is SYDVKM. As DNA, the CDR3 is TGTGCCAGTTCTCGCGGGGGGCCTTACAATGAGCAGTTCTTC. Its protein is CASSRGGPYNEQFF.

This clonotype was observed once. This chain joins TRBV20-1 and TRBJ2-7; D is perhaps TRBD2 (6 bases). CDR3 length: 14 residues. Trimming took off 6 bases at V and 3 bases at J, with 18 bases between the two ends. CDR1 is DFQATT and CDR2 is SNEGSKA in the germline V gene (reference sequence). The DNA of the CDR3 is TGCAGTGCCCTTAGGAGGGACCCTAACTACGAGCAGTACTTC. It encodes CSALRRDPNYEQYF.

This clonotype was detected only a few times. The chain carries TRBV4-1 and TRBJ2-3; the D call may be TRBD1 or TRBD2 (5 bases each). V gave up 4 bases and J gave up 0 bases, with 11 bases separating them. This CDR3 contains 15 residues. Germline CDR1 is MGHRA and CDR2 is YSYEKL. The CDR3 sequence: CASSRMGRSTDTQYF. CDR3 bases: TGCGCCAGCAGCCGCATGGGACGGAGCACAGATACGCAGTATTTT.

The chain joins TRBV9 to TRBJ2-7; D possibly corresponds to TRBD1 (5 bases). The germline V gene encodes CDR1 SGDLS and CDR2 YYNGEE. V lost 3 bases and J 1 base, leaving 11 bases between the germline ends. This CDR3 contains 14 residues. The CDR3: CASSEGTGSYEQYF. CDR3 bases: TGTGCCAGCAGCGAGGGCACAGGATCCTACGAGCAGTACTTC.

This clonotype was seen a handful of times. The chain carries TRBV5-1 and TRBJ2-3; the D gene could be TRBD1 or TRBD2 (5 bases each). The V end was cut by 5 bases, the J end by 2 bases, with 12 bases between. Germline V gene lookup returns CDR1 SGHRS and CDR2 YFSETQ. The CDR3 loop spans 14 amino acids. In DNA form, the CDR3 reads TGCGCCAGCAGACCTGGGACGGCCACAGATACGCAGTATTTT. Its translation: CASRPGTATDTQYF.

V is TRBV6-1 and J is TRBJ1-1; TRBD1 is a possible D gene (6 bases). Germline-derived CDR1 and CDR2 are MNHNS and SASEGT. Trimming removed 8 bases at V and 4 bases at J, with 11 bases between. There are 12 residues in the CDR3. In DNA, the CDR3 is TGTGCCAGCGGCAGAGGGGGCACTGAAGCTTTCTTT. Translated: CASGRGGTEAFF.

This chain uses TRBV4-1 with TRBJ2-7; the D gene could be TRBD1 or TRBD2 (5 bases each). The CDR3 runs 17 residues. Between the trimmed V and J ends, which lost 1 base and 1 base, there was a span of 17 bases. The germline gives CDR1 MGHRA, CDR2 YSYEKL. The CDR3 spells CASSQAIPRDDSYEQYF. The CDR3 DNA sequence: TGCGCCAGCAGCCAAGCCATTCCTCGGGACGATTCCTACGAGCAGTACTTC.

V is TRBV16 and J is TRBJ1-3, with D perhaps TRBD1 (5 bases). Deletions cut 1 base from V and 2 bases from J, with 12 bases between. The CDR3 consists of 16 residues. The V gene's germline CDR1 is KGHSY and CDR2 FQNENV. The CDR3 loop is CASSQYQGTPGNTIYF. The CDR3, as DNA: TGTGCCAGCAGCCAATATCAGGGAACGCCTGGAAACACCATATATTTT.

The chain joins TRBV15 to TRBJ1-2; TRBD1 might be the D (5 bases). The CDR3 extends over 14 amino acids. Per the germline V gene, CDR1 is LNHNV and CDR2 is YYDKDF (reference sequence). The V and J ends lost 0 bases and 4 bases respectively, with 9 bases between them. CDR3 region: CATSRDRVTYGYTF. Here the CDR3 DNA reads TGTGCCACCAGCAGAGACAGGGTCACCTATGGCTACACCTTC.

This chain connects TRBV4-3 to TRBJ2-7; D may be TRBD2 (7 bases). CDR3 length: 17 residues. Germline assignment: CDR1 LGHNA and CDR2 YSLEER. With 10 bases removed from V and 3 bases from J, the gap between germline ends came to 28 bases. In DNA form, the CDR3 reads TGCGCCACCATTAGATTGGGGGGGGCCCAAACCTTCTACGAGCAGTACGTC. Protein sequence: CATIRLGGAQTFYEQYV.

This clonotype was counted only a few times. V gene TRBV7-9 combines with J gene TRBJ2-1; 7 nucleotides align to TRBD1. J was trimmed by 7 bases and V by 5 bases; bases with no gene match: 11. The CDR3 spans 15 residues. CDR1 and CDR2 (germline): SEHNR, FQNEAQ (reference sequence). The CDR3 spells CASSNRDREGNEQFF. CDR3 DNA: TGTGCCAGCAGCAACCGGGACAGAGAGGGGAATGAGCAGTTCTTC.

This clonotype was recorded a few times. V gene TRBV18 combines with J gene TRBJ2-2; D is undetermined. Germline CDR1 is KGHSH and CDR2 is LQKENI. The CDR3 length is 14 residues. Deletions cut 4 bases from V and 1 base from J, with 7 bases between. The CDR3 DNA follows: TGTGCCAGCTCACTTCAAAAGAACACCGGGGAGCTGTTTTTT. Its translation: CASSLQKNTGELFF.

V and J are TRBV6-2 or TRBV6-3 and TRBJ1-6; D not certain. V was cut by 0 bases and J by 9 bases, with 15 bases left in between. CDR3 length equals 16 residues. Germline lookup yields CDR1 MNHEY and CDR2 SVGEGT. CDR3 in DNA: TGTGCCAGCAGTTACTCGAGGGCAGGAATTTTTTCACCCCTCCACTTT. Translation gives CASSYSRAGIFSPLHF.

J is TRBJ1-2 and V is TRBV6-2 or TRBV6-3; D unclear. Trimming stripped 6 bases from V and 3 bases from J, with 8 bases between. Per germline, CDR1 MNHEY and CDR2 SVGEGT. CDR3 length equals 12 residues. The CDR3 nucleotides are TGTGCCAGCAGCCCGGATTACTATGGCTACACCTTC. Translation: CASSPDYYGYTF.

The chain recombines TRBV5-1 with TRBJ2-2; D call uncertain. Trimming left V 0 bases short and J 7 bases short, with 7 bases between. CDR1 is SGHRS and CDR2 is YFSETQ in the germline V gene. The CDR3 consists of 13 residues. The DNA for the CDR3 is TGCGCCAGCAGCTTGGAGGTTCACGGGGAGCTGTTTTTT. Translated, it gives CASSLEVHGELFF. The full variable domain, rest sourced from reference TRBV5-1 and TRBJ2-2, is KAGVTQTPRYLIKTRGQQVTLSCSPISGHRSVSWYQQTPGQGLQFLFEYFSETQRNKGNFPGRFSGRQFSNSRSEMNVSTLELGDSALYLCASSLEVHGELFFGEGSRLTVL.

The table lists this clonotype with a few counts. The CDR3 is CASSQGPTQANTGELFF. The CDR3 DNA is TGTGCCAGCAGCCAAGGTCCCACGCAGGCAAACACCGGGGAGCTGTTTTTT. The chain recombines TRBV4-2 with TRBJ2-2; D ambiguous. There are 17 residues in the CDR3. The germline gives CDR1 LGHNA, CDR2 YNFKEQ. V was clipped by 1 base and J by 2 bases, with 14 bases between them.

The chain couples TRBV5-5 to TRBJ2-7; D uncertain. Germline V lookup: CDR1 SGHKS, CDR2 YYEKEE (reference sequence). The CDR3 extends over 14 amino acids. Trimming shortened V by 0 bases and J by 3 bases, and 10 bases separated the two germline ends. CDR3 nucleotides: TGTGCCAGCAGCTTGGAGCCCGGTATCTACGAGCAGTACTTC. Protein: CASSLEPGIYEQYF.

This clonotype was seen a handful of times. The V and J genes are TRBV4-1 and TRBJ1-1; D is possibly TRBD1 (6 bases). Germline V gene data show CDR1 as MGHRA and CDR2 as YSYEKL. Trimming took off 2 bases at V and 5 bases at J, with 18 bases between the two ends. The CDR3 has 16 residues. CDR3 amino acids: CASSQRLPGAQTEAFF. The CDR3 bases are TGCGCCAGCAGCCAAAGGTTGCCGGGGGCGCAGACTGAAGCTTTCTTT.

The chain employs TRBV27 and TRBJ1-2; TRBD1 is a possible D gene (5 bases). Germline CDR1 reads MNHEY; CDR2 reads SMNVEV (reference sequence). V gave up 2 bases and J gave up 0 bases, with 7 bases separating them. The CDR3 is 14 amino acids. In DNA, the CDR3 is TGTGCCAGCAGTTTACAGGGAACTAACTATGGCTACACCTTC. The encoded protein is CASSLQGTNYGYTF.